The 6 T cell receptor beta chains below were found in one sample sequenced in a study of follicular helper T cells after annual influenza vaccination. As for time point: 2014-2015 season, pre-vaccination. Produced via immunoSEQ multiplex PCR; TCRdb's table is partial and in-frame only. In the table there are 2,000 to 3,000 clones, around 86% of which are singletons. Here the sequenced sample was CXCR5+ CD38+ circulating T follicular helper cells from blood, taken on the day of influenza vaccination. The subset was: circulating Tfh, non-naive CD4+CXCR5+PD-1+ (ICOS+CD38+ or ICOS-CD38-). The receptor set was obtained from an adult who received the influenza vaccine.

The sample holds one count of this clone. The chain has TRBV5-1 and TRBJ2-5; 11 bases line up with TRBD2. Germline CDR1 SGHRS, CDR2 YFSETQ. The V and J ends lost 4 bases and 4 bases, in that order; junction bases with no gene match: 6. The CDR3 is made up of 15 amino acids. The CDR3 loop is CASSKGTSGIETQYF. For the CDR3, the DNA is TGCGCCAGCAGCAAGGGGACTAGCGGCATAGAGACCCAGTACTTC.

The chain couples TRBV28 to TRBJ2-3, with TRBD2 matching over 8 bases. The CDR3 consists of 14 residues. The germline gives CDR1 MDHEN, CDR2 SYDVKM. Trimming at V came to 7 bases and at J to 6 bases, leaving 9 bases not matched to a gene. The CDR3 DNA reads as TGTGCCAGCAAGCCGGGAGGGCCGGGTGATACGCAGTATTTT. It specifies CASKPGGPGDTQYF.

V and J are TRBV29-1 and TRBJ1-2; 8 bases are shared with TRBD1. This CDR3 region has 16 residues. The trim removed 7 bases at V and 3 bases at J, leaving 16 bases unmatched. CDR1 SQVTM and CDR2 ANQGSEA come from the germline V gene. CDR3 protein: CSARRQGARGDYGYTF. The CDR3 bases are TGCAGCGCCCGTAGGCAGGGGGCGCGTGGGGACTATGGCTACACCTTC. Complete variable domain (other parts from reference TRBV29-1 and TRBJ1-2): SAVISQKPSRDICQRGTSLTIQCQVDSQVTMMFWYRQQPGQSLTLIATANQGSEATYESGFVIDKFPISRPNLTFSTLTVSNMSPEDSSIYLCSARRQGARGDYGYTFGSGTRLTVV.

The rearrangement joins TRBV9 to TRBJ2-7; weak D call: TRBD2 (5 bases). The CDR3 covers 15 residues. The V gene's germline CDR1 is SGDLS and CDR2 YYNGEE. Trimming removed 0 bases from V and 4 bases from J, with 14 bases in between. The CDR3 reads CASSVEARPGYEQYF. DNA for the CDR3: TGTGCCAGCAGCGTAGAGGCGCGTCCGGGGTACGAGCAGTACTTC.

The chain joins TRBV19 to TRBJ2-1; TRBD1 matches at 9 bases. Trimming cost V 5 bases and J 14 bases; bases outside gene matches: 16. The CDR3 runs to 15 residues. Germline V gives CDR1 LNHDA, CDR2 SQIVND (reference sequence). The CDR3 loop is CASSQTTGGAAKEFF. Written as DNA, the CDR3 is TGTGCCAGTAGTCAGACCACAGGGGGCGCTGCCAAGGAGTTCTTC. The entire variable domain, with the rest obtained from reference TRBV19 and TRBJ2-1, is as follows: DGGITQSPKYLFRKEGQNVTLSCEQNLNHDAMYWYRQDPGQGLRLIYYSQIVNDFQKGDIAEGYSVSREKKESFPLTVTSAQKNPTAFYLCASSQTTGGAAKEFFGPGTRLTVL.

The chain couples TRBV30 to TRBJ2-6; D ambiguous. Germline-derived CDR1 and CDR2 are GTSNPN and SVGIG (reference sequence). The V and J ends lost 6 bases and 2 bases respectively, with 5 bases between them. The CDR3 is made up of 12 amino acids. The CDR3 loop reads CACGPGANVLTF. The CDR3 DNA is TGTGCCTGCGGTCCTGGGGCCAACGTCCTGACTTTC.